Listed here are 6 T cell receptor beta chains from one sample, sequenced in a study of response to subunit inactivated influenza vaccine. TCRdb re-called the RT-PCR reads through MiXCR, storing one row per CDR3 protein. In the table there are about 310,000 distinct CDR3 sequences, about a fifth of which are singletons. The specimen was PBMCs from blood, collected about 19 months after vaccination. The source is a man aged 50 to 75 who received an inactivated influenza vaccine.

The chain carries TRBV7-2 and TRBJ1-2, with D tentatively TRBD1 (5 bases). With 6 bases removed from V and 6 bases from J, the gap between germline ends came to 17 bases. This CDR3 comprises 14 residues. From germline, CDR1 is SGHTA and CDR2 FQGNSA. The CDR3: CASSPGGGRDGYTF. The CDR3 DNA is TGTGCCAGCAGTCCCGGGGGAGGGAGAGATGGCTACACCTTC.

The chain uses TRBV4-2 and TRBJ2-1, with D unclear. Germline V gives CDR1 LGHNA, CDR2 YNFKEQ. This CDR3 region has 13 residues. V was cut by 0 bases and J by 8 bases, with 8 bases left in between. CDR3 in DNA: TGTGCCAGCAGCCAAGAGGCTTATTATGAGCAGTTCTTC. Residues: CASSQEAYYEQFF.

The chain is built from TRBV15 and TRBJ2-4; TRBD1 might be the D (7 bases). The CDR3 is made up of 17 amino acids. V shed 1 base and J shed 5 bases, with 18 bases lying between them. The germline V gene has CDR1 LNHNV and CDR2 YYDKDF (reference sequence). The CDR3 reads CATSRGRQGGYENIQYF. The DNA for the CDR3 is TGTGCCACCAGCAGAGGCCGACAGGGAGGTTACGAAAACATTCAGTACTTC.

This clonotype occurred many times. The chain joins TRBV7-2 to TRBJ2-7, with TRBD2 identical over 8 bases. This CDR3 region has 14 residues. Germline CDR1 and CDR2: SGHTA and FQGNSA. After removal of 5 bases from V and 2 bases from J, the junction contained 5 bases not matched to a gene. The CDR3 nucleotides read TGTGCCAGCAGCCCGGGACTAGAGACCTACGAGCAGTACTTC. It translates to CASSPGLETYEQYF.

A few counts support this clonotype. The chain is built from TRBV20-1 and TRBJ2-5; D is undetermined. The CDR3 loop spans 15 amino acids. Germline values: CDR1 DFQATT, CDR2 SNEGSKA (reference sequence). The V and J ends lost 0 bases and 5 bases respectively, with 16 bases between them. CDR3 sequence reads: CSARDLPPRVETQYF. CDR3 nucleotides: TGCAGTGCTAGAGATCTTCCCCCACGGGTTGAGACCCAGTACTTC.

In its sample, this clonotype was seen a few times. J is TRBJ2-6 and V is TRBV19; D unclear. Germline V lookup: CDR1 LNHDA, CDR2 SQIVND (reference sequence). With 5 bases removed from V and 0 bases from J, the gap between germline ends came to 5 bases. The CDR3 sequence is 14 residues long. In DNA form, the CDR3 reads TGTGCCAGTAGTGCATTCTCTGGGGCCAACGTCCTGACTTTC. As protein: CASSAFSGANVLTF.